This T cell receptor beta chain was obtained from a study of blood T cell repertoires in COVID-19. On the study more broadly: Researchers got acute and convalescent COVID-19 samples from the United States, Italy and Spain. In each case, the material was cDNA or gDNA derived from T cells, B-cell-depleted T cells, or PBMCs.

CDR1 and CDR2 from the germline V gene are SGHRS and YFSETQ. V trimming: 3 bases; J trimming: 1 base; junction bases outside the gene matches: 2. The CDR3 runs 14 residues. Per the authors' pipeline: Nucleated cell number was recorded as an estimate derived from reference gene primer amplification. Generated by immunoSEQ multiplex PCR, the TCRdb table keeps only in-frame clones and is missing some. V, J and clone size were drawn from that table, and D and trimming were deduced from the DNA. The repertoire holds 200,000 to 300,000 clones, with about 91% as singletons. The clonotype originates from a person aged 18 to 30 with COVID-19, enrolled during active disease. V usage is TRBV5-1 and J usage is TRBJ1-1; 8 bases align to TRBD1. The sequencing sample was made of peripheral blood. CDR3 sequence (DNA): TGCGCCAGCAGCTCTGGGACAGGGAACACTGAAGCTTTCTTT. This sequence encodes CASSSGTGNTEAFF.